Below, 30 T cell receptor beta chains from the same sample are listed, as sequenced in a study of T cell responses to AZD1222 COVID-19 vaccine (TCRdb year 2021). Libraries were made using the immunoSEQ multiplex PCR assay. The clones in this table, taken by TCRdb from immuneACCESS, are in-frame only. Not every clone is retained; where verified, under half of the shortfall comes from an unresolved V gene, and the cause of the rest is unknown. The sample records fewer than 120,000 clones, around 81% of which are singletons. The ten largest clones add up to 4% to 5% of the sample. The meaning of the sample's time point label: baseline before first vaccination. The sample here was peripheral blood, taken on day 0 of AZD1222 vaccination. These TCRs come from an adult in good health.

The rearrangement links TRBV6-2 or TRBV6-3 to TRBJ2-5; 7 bases line up with TRBD2. This CDR3 is 13 amino acids long. Germline CDR1 and CDR2: MNHEY and SVGEGT. Trimming at V came to 4 bases and at J to 5 bases, leaving 4 bases not matched to a gene. CDR3: CASSSPGGETQYF. The CDR3 coding sequence is TGTGCCAGCAGTTCCCCCGGGGGGGAGACCCAGTACTTC.

The rearrangement links TRBV15 to TRBJ2-5; D may be TRBD1 (6 bases). The germline gives CDR1 LNHNV, CDR2 YYDKDF (reference sequence). The CDR3 loop spans 16 amino acids. The V end lost 3 bases, the J end lost 1 base, and 15 bases lay between the germline ends. CDR3 coding DNA: TGTGCCACCAGCAGCTTGAAGGGGGACCTCCAAGAGACCCAGTACTTC. It encodes CATSSLKGDLQETQYF.

The chain has TRBV2 and TRBJ2-1; maybe TRBD1 (5 bases). The germline gives CDR1 SNHLY, CDR2 FYNNEI. Between the trimmed V and J ends, which lost 3 bases and 6 bases, there was a span of 15 bases. This CDR3 region has 15 residues. The CDR3 loop reads CASSDWGLGSNEQFF. The CDR3, as DNA: TGTGCCAGCAGTGATTGGGGCCTCGGAAGCAATGAGCAGTTCTTC.

J is TRBJ2-7 and V is TRBV28, with 7 positions matching TRBD2. Germline V gene sequence: CDR1 MDHEN, CDR2 SYDVKM. The CDR3 is 16 amino acids. After removal of 6 bases from V and 3 bases from J, the junction contained 14 bases not matched to a gene. CDR3 region: CASSPPPASGHYEQYF. DNA for the CDR3: TGTGCCAGCAGCCCTCCCCCAGCTAGCGGTCACTACGAGCAGTACTTC.

CDR3 in DNA: TGTGCCAGCAGGTACACTAATGAGCAGTTCTTC. Its translation is CASRYTNEQFF. The chain carries TRBV6-5 and TRBJ2-1, with D uncertain. V was clipped by 6 bases and J by 7 bases, with 7 bases between them. Germline loops: CDR1 MNHEY, CDR2 SVGAGI. The CDR3 runs 11 residues.

The chain employs TRBV14 and TRBJ2-7; no reliable D call. V dropped 3 bases and J dropped 0 bases, with 9 bases sitting between them. CDR3 length: 14 amino acids. CDR1 is SGHDN, CDR2 FVKESK, per germline. CDR3 sequence reads: CASSHYESSYEQYF. DNA of the CDR3: TGTGCCAGCAGCCACTACGAGAGCTCCTACGAGCAGTACTTC.

This clone was counted a single time. The chain employs TRBV6-6 and TRBJ1-3; D is possibly TRBD1 (6 bases). With 6 bases removed from V and 0 bases from J, the gap between germline ends came to 12 bases. CDR1 is MNHNY and CDR2 is SVGAGI in the germline V gene (reference sequence). CDR3 size: 15 residues. The CDR3, as DNA: TGTGCCAGCAGCGTACAGGGCGTCTCTGGAAACACCATATATTTT. Its translation: CASSVQGVSGNTIYF.

The J gene is TRBJ1-1, the V gene TRBV10-3; the D gene is possibly TRBD1 (5 bases). V was pared by 3 bases and J by 3 bases, with 17 bases between. The germline CDR1 and CDR2 sequences are ENHRY and SYGVKD. The CDR3 sequence is 16 residues long. CDR3 amino acids: CAISDGQGGWYTEAFF. CDR3 DNA sequence: TGTGCCATCAGTGATGGCCAGGGCGGTTGGTACACTGAAGCTTTCTTT.

V usage is TRBV12-3 or TRBV12-4 and J usage is TRBJ2-7; D is unclear. The germline V and J ends were trimmed by 3 bases and 8 bases, with 14 bases remaining between them. CDR3 length: 13 amino acids. CDR3 residues: CASSFTPAGKQYF. The CDR3 coding sequence is TGTGCCAGCAGTTTCACTCCGGCAGGAAAGCAGTACTTC.

This chain uses TRBV11-2 with TRBJ2-6; a possible D gene is TRBD1 (6 bases). CDR3 length equals 15 residues. CDR1 is SGHAT, CDR2 FQNNGV, per germline. Trimming took off 6 bases at V and 2 bases at J, with 11 bases between the two ends. This CDR3 is CASSKDRTGANVLTF. The CDR3 bases are TGTGCCAGCAGTAAAGACAGGACTGGGGCCAACGTCCTGACTTTC. Together with reference TRBV11-2 and TRBJ2-6, the CDR3 gives the full variable domain: EAGVAQSPRYKIIEKRQSVAFWCNPISGHATLYWYQQILGQGPKLLIQFQNNGVVDDSQLPKDRFSAERLKGVDSTLKIQPAKLEDSAVYLCASSKDRTGANVLTFGAGSRLTVL.

A single count supports this clone. V gene TRBV28 combines with J gene TRBJ1-1; D ambiguous. The CDR3 contains 12 residues. The germline CDR1 and CDR2 sequences are MDHEN and SYDVKM. Between the trimmed V and J ends, which lost 3 bases and 1 base, there was a span of 3 bases. CDR3 amino acids: CASSFRNTEAFF. DNA of the CDR3: TGTGCCAGCAGTTTCCGGAACACTGAAGCTTTCTTT.

The genes are TRBV6-2 or TRBV6-3 and TRBJ1-4; D perhaps matches TRBD1 (6 bases). Germline V gene data show CDR1 as MNHEY and CDR2 as SVGEGT. The CDR3 extends over 15 amino acids. V lost 2 bases to trimming and J lost 8 bases, with 15 bases between them. CDR3 in DNA: TGTGCCAGCAGTTACCTCGGACAGCCCGGAGAAAAACTGTTTTTT. This encodes CASSYLGQPGEKLFF.

The gene calls are TRBV28 and TRBJ1-2, with D tentatively TRBD1 (5 bases). Between the trimmed V and J ends, which lost 8 bases and 0 bases, there was a span of 16 bases. Germline V gene lookup returns CDR1 MDHEN and CDR2 SYDVKM. There are 15 residues in the CDR3. The CDR3 bases are TGTGCCAGCCTGCAGTATGGGGGAGCTAACTATGGCTACACCTTC. This codes for CASLQYGGANYGYTF.

The chain couples TRBV30 to TRBJ1-4; 7 nucleotides align to TRBD1. This CDR3 has 15 amino acids. With V trimmed by 3 bases and J by 11 bases, 15 bases remained unmatched. CDR1 and CDR2 (germline): GTSNPN, SVGIG (reference sequence). The CDR3 loop is CAWRKGTALPEKLFF. The CDR3 DNA sequence: TGTGCCTGGAGAAAGGGGACAGCCCTACCTGAGAAACTGTTTTTT.

This clone ranks as medium-sized. J is TRBJ2-5 and V is TRBV3-1 (or the pseudogene TRBV3-2), with D tentatively TRBD1 or TRBD2 (5 bases each). Trimming took 5 bases from V and 1 from J, leaving 11 bases between them. The CDR3 has 14 residues. CDR1 is LGHDT and CDR2 is YNNKEL in the germline V gene (reference sequence). The CDR3 bases are TGTGCCAGCAGCTGGGTGGGACCCCAAGAGACCCAGTACTTC. It specifies CASSWVGPQETQYF.

The rearrangement uses TRBV18 and TRBJ1-5, with unresolved D. This CDR3 is built from 15 residues. The V end lost 3 bases, the J end lost 3 bases, and 12 bases lay between the germline ends. CDR1 is KGHSH, CDR2 LQKENI, per germline. The CDR3 here is CASSPMDGINQPQHF. CDR3 nucleotide sequence: TGTGCCAGCTCACCTATGGACGGTATCAATCAGCCCCAGCATTTT.

The chain carries TRBV19 and TRBJ2-1; the match to TRBD1 covers 8 bases. This CDR3 comprises 17 residues. Trimming cost V 5 bases and J 1 base; bases outside gene matches: 10. The germline V gene encodes CDR1 LNHDA and CDR2 SQIVND (reference sequence). The CDR3 region has the DNA TGTGCCAGTAGTGCCAGATCGACAGGGGCGTCCTACAATGAGCAGTTCTTC. It encodes CASSARSTGASYNEQFF.

The chain links TRBV7-2 to TRBJ2-7; tentative D call: TRBD1 (5 bases). V lost 4 bases to trimming and J lost 2 bases, with 9 bases between them. CDR1 SGHTA and CDR2 FQGNSA come from the germline V gene. CDR3 length equals 13 residues. The CDR3 loop is CASSSGRAYEQYF. CDR3 sequence (DNA): TGTGCCAGCAGCTCAGGCAGGGCCTACGAGCAGTACTTC. The full variable domain, its missing parts supplied by reference TRBV7-2 and TRBJ2-7, is GAGVSQSPSNKVTEKGKDVELRCDPISGHTALYWYRQSLGQGLEFLIYFQGNSAPDKSGLPSDRFSAERTGGSVSTLTIQRTQQEDSAVYLCASSSGRAYEQYFGPGTRLTVT.

This rearrangement joins TRBV4-1 to TRBJ1-5; D not certain. In germline, CDR1 is MGHRA, CDR2 YSYEKL. The CDR3 length is 14 residues. The germline V and J ends were trimmed by 2 bases and 3 bases, with 8 bases remaining between them. The CDR3 DNA follows: TGCGCCAGCAGCCAAATCCAGACCAATCAGCCCCAGCATTTT. Residues: CASSQIQTNQPQHF.

The V call is TRBV4-3, the J call TRBJ1-2, with TRBD1 as a possible D gene (5 bases). The CDR3 extends over 15 amino acids. In germline, CDR1 is LGHNA, CDR2 YSLEER. The V end lost 3 bases, the J end lost 5 bases, and 16 bases lay between the germline ends. The CDR3 sequence is CASSQGPGGGYGYTF. For the CDR3, the DNA is TGCGCCAGCAGCCAGGGTCCGGGGGGAGGGTATGGCTACACCTTC.

This clone was counted a few times. The gene calls are TRBV10-3 and TRBJ1-1; D is undetermined. CDR3 length equals 13 residues. Germline CDR1 and CDR2: ENHRY and SYGVKD. Trimming took 6 bases from V and 3 from J, leaving 11 bases between them. CDR3 coding DNA: TGTGCCATCAGGACGGGGTACGACACTGAAGCTTTCTTT. It codes for CAIRTGYDTEAFF.

V gene TRBV28 combines with J gene TRBJ2-7; the match to TRBD1 covers 8 bases. The V gene end was trimmed by 3 bases and the J gene end by 3 bases; junction bases not matched to a gene: 10. The CDR3 is 16 residues long. Germline assignment: CDR1 MDHEN and CDR2 SYDVKM. For the CDR3, the DNA is TGTGCCAGCAGTTTCGGTGGGGCAGGGGGCGGCTACGAGCAGTACTTC. Protein: CASSFGGAGGGYEQYF.

J is TRBJ2-3 and V is TRBV7-9; D call uncertain. Trimming left V 1 base short and J 4 bases short, with 15 bases between. CDR1 and CDR2 (germline): SEHNR, FQNEAQ (reference sequence). The CDR3 is 16 residues long. CDR3 nucleotides: TGTGCCAGCAGCTTAGGTCCCCTAGAAGTTCCAGATACGCAGTATTTT. As protein: CASSLGPLEVPDTQYF. Full variable domain (rest looked up from reference TRBV7-9 and TRBJ2-3): DTGVSQNPRHKITKRGQNVTFRCDPISEHNRLYWYRQTLGQGPEFLTYFQNEAQLEKSRLLSDRFSAERPKGSFSTLEIQRTEQGDSAMYLCASSLGPLEVPDTQYFGPGTRLTVL.

The chain couples TRBV6-5 to TRBJ1-3; D is possibly TRBD1 (5 bases). Germline V gene lookup returns CDR1 MNHEY and CDR2 SVGAGI. Trimming pared 2 bases from V and 9 bases from J, leaving 8 bases between. The CDR3 is 12 amino acids. The CDR3 nucleotides read TGTGCCAGCAGTTACGGGGGGGGCACCATATATTTT. It is translated as CASSYGGGTIYF.

The rearrangement joins TRBV10-1 to TRBJ1-2, with TRBD1 matching over 8 bases. The J segment lost 8 bases and the V segment lost 4 bases, leaving 6 bases of the junction unmatched. The CDR3 runs 13 residues. Looked up from germline, CDR1 is WNHNN and CDR2 is SYGVQD (reference sequence). For the CDR3, the DNA is TGCGCCAGCAGTGCGGACAGGGTTGGCGGCTACACCTTC. Translation: CASSADRVGGYTF.

This clone was picked up many times. The rearrangement joins TRBV12-5 to TRBJ2-1; 7 positions match TRBD1. Per the germline V gene, CDR1 is LGHNT and CDR2 is FRNRAP. This CDR3 has 14 residues. The V gene end was trimmed by 6 bases and the J gene end by 4 bases; junction bases not matched to a gene: 6. CDR3 loop: CASGARDSYNEQFF. CDR3 in DNA: TGTGCTAGTGGGGCCCGGGACAGTTACAATGAGCAGTTCTTC.

The chain joins TRBV28 to TRBJ1-4; D may be TRBD1 (6 bases). V lost 1 base and J lost 9, with 15 bases in between. CDR1 and CDR2 from the germline V gene are MDHEN and SYDVKM. CDR3 length equals 15 residues. The CDR3 DNA sequence: TGTGCCAGCAGTTTATTGGCCGGACAGTCAAAAAAACTGTTTTTT. Protein: CASSLLAGQSKKLFF. The whole variable domain, remainder taken from reference TRBV28 and TRBJ1-4, is DVKVTQSSRYLVKRTGEKVFLECVQDMDHENMFWYRQDPGLGLRLIYFSYDVKMKEKGDIPEGYSVSREKKERFSLILESASTNQTSMYLCASSLLAGQSKKLFFGSGTQLSVL.

The chain recombines TRBV21-1 with TRBJ1-3; the table's D call, TRBD1, was not checked against the DNA. TRBV21-1 is a documented pseudogene. The CDR3 totals 18 residues. The CDR3 loop is CASSKEGLGHYSGNTIYF. In nucleotides, the CDR3 is TGTGCCAGCAGCAAAGAGGGCCTGGGACACTACTCTGGAAACACCATATATTTT.

This chain joins TRBV28 and TRBJ1-1; no clear D. Germline lookup yields CDR1 MDHEN and CDR2 SYDVKM. Trimming pared 0 bases from V and 4 bases from J, leaving 6 bases between. CDR3 length: 13 residues. The CDR3 reads CASSLWSATEAFF. The DNA for the CDR3 is TGTGCCAGCAGTTTATGGTCCGCCACTGAAGCTTTCTTT.

The chain employs TRBV6-2 or TRBV6-3 and TRBJ2-2, with TRBD2 as a possible D gene (5 bases). The CDR3 is 14 residues long. V lost 4 bases to trimming and J lost 3 bases, with 9 bases between them. CDR1 is MNHEY, CDR2 SVGEGT, per germline. This CDR3 reads CASSLFGDTGELFF. CDR3 bases: TGTGCCAGCAGTTTGTTCGGGGACACCGGGGAGCTGTTTTTT.